Following are 19 T cell receptor beta chains from one sample sequenced in a study of blood T cell repertoires in COVID-19. The assay was immunoSEQ multiplex PCR, and TCRdb's table has in-frame clones only and misses some. There are about 270,000 clones in the sample; approximately 86% occur only once, and under 2% lies in the top ten. The sequenced sample consisted of peripheral blood. These receptors originate from a woman aged 60-70 years who had recovered from COVID-19.

This sequence joins TRBV11-2 and TRBJ2-5; TRBD1 is a possible D gene (5 bases). Germline V gene data show CDR1 as SGHAT and CDR2 as FQNNGV. CDR3 length: 14 amino acids. V lost 1 base to trimming and J lost 3 bases, with 9 bases between them. Written as DNA, the CDR3 is TGTGCCAGCAGCTTAGGTCAGGGAAAAGAGACCCAGTACTTC. Its translation: CASSLGQGKETQYF.

This clone was seen only a few times. This rearrangement joins TRBV4-1 to TRBJ1-2; no reliable D call. Germline values: CDR1 MGHRA, CDR2 YSYEKL. CDR3 length: 14 amino acids. V lost 1 base, J lost 4 bases, and 10 bases lay in between. In nucleotides, the CDR3 is TGCGCCAGCAGCCAAGGCGGCGCGGGCTATGGCTACACCTTC. It yields the protein CASSQGGAGYGYTF.

V and J are TRBV7-6 and TRBJ2-3, with TRBD2 matching over 16 bases. The ends lost 4 bases at V and 1 base at J; junction bases unmatched: 8. This CDR3 region has 19 residues. CDR1 and CDR2 (germline): SGHVS, FNYEAQ. This chain's CDR3 is CASSSGLAGGTPRTDTQYF. The DNA for the CDR3 is TGTGCCAGCAGCTCGGGACTAGCGGGGGGGACGCCTCGCACAGATACGCAGTATTTT.

This clone was detected only a few times. The chain employs TRBV3-1 (or the pseudogene TRBV3-2) and TRBJ2-5; D unclear. There are 13 residues in the CDR3. With 3 bases removed from V and 5 bases from J, the gap between germline ends came to 10 bases. Germline-derived CDR1 and CDR2 are LGHDT and YNNKEL (reference sequence). Written as DNA, the CDR3 is TGTGCCAGCAGCCAGTCTCGGAGCGAGACCCAGTACTTC. Amino acid sequence: CASSQSRSETQYF.

The gene calls are TRBV28 and TRBJ1-1; D ambiguous. Germline values: CDR1 MDHEN, CDR2 SYDVKM. This CDR3 comprises 13 residues. Trimming stripped 2 bases from V and 10 bases from J, with 14 bases between. The CDR3 reads CASSLATPSLAFF. DNA of the CDR3: TGTGCCAGCAGTTTAGCTACTCCGTCACTAGCTTTCTTT.

The V gene is TRBV7-9, the J gene TRBJ1-6; tentative D call: TRBD1 (6 bases). Germline CDR1 SEHNR, CDR2 FQNEAQ (reference sequence). Trimming stripped 4 bases from V and 9 bases from J, with 16 bases between. The CDR3 runs 15 residues. The CDR3 DNA follows: TGTGCCAGCAGCTCTCTAACAGGGTACGGTTCACCCCTCCACTTT. This translates into CASSSLTGYGSPLHF. Full variable domain (remainder filled in from reference TRBV7-9 and TRBJ1-6): DTGVSQNPRHKITKRGQNVTFRCDPISEHNRLYWYRQTLGQGPEFLTYFQNEAQLEKSRLLSDRFSAERPKGSFSTLEIQRTEQGDSAMYLCASSSLTGYGSPLHFGNGTRLTVT.

There are a few counts of this clone. This chain connects TRBV12-3 or TRBV12-4 to TRBJ2-7; 7 bases line up with TRBD1. After removal of 5 bases from V and 5 bases from J, the junction contained 6 bases not matched to a gene. The CDR3 has 13 residues. CDR3: CASSRRQGHEQYF. Here the CDR3 DNA reads TGTGCCAGCAGTCGTCGACAGGGCCACGAGCAGTACTTC.

In its sample, this clone was seen once. The chain has TRBV28 and TRBJ1-5, with D possibly matching TRBD1 (6 bases). The CDR3 length is 19 residues. Deletions cut 1 base from V and 3 bases from J, with 22 bases between. Per germline, CDR1 MDHEN and CDR2 SYDVKM. CDR3 nucleotides: TGTGCCAGCAGTTTATTAAAACTGGGGGGGGCTTATATCAATCAGCCCCAGCATTTT. Its protein product is CASSLLKLGGAYINQPQHF.

This chain links TRBV6-2 or TRBV6-3 with TRBJ1-6, with D hard to call. CDR1 is MNHEY, CDR2 SVGEGT, per germline. Trimming stripped 1 base from V and 14 bases from J, with 15 bases between. The CDR3 is made up of 14 amino acids. CDR3 in amino acids: CASSYLNREQALHF. CDR3 bases: TGTGCCAGCAGTTACTTAAACAGAGAGCAAGCCCTCCACTTT.

The chain joins TRBV6-5 to TRBJ1-1; 10 nucleotides align to TRBD1. The germline V gene has CDR1 MNHEY and CDR2 SVGAGI. CDR3 size: 13 residues. The ends lost 2 bases at V and 10 bases at J; junction bases unmatched: 4. CDR3 residues: CASSYPGDRGAFF. Written as DNA, the CDR3 is TGTGCCAGCAGTTACCCCGGGGACAGGGGAGCTTTCTTT.

The J gene is TRBJ2-7, the V gene TRBV9, with D possibly being TRBD2 (6 bases). Looked up from germline, CDR1 is SGDLS and CDR2 is YYNGEE. The CDR3 length is 14 residues. Trimming stripped 5 bases from V and 2 bases from J, with 14 bases between. The CDR3 sequence is CASSAHRETYEQYF. CDR3 DNA sequence: TGTGCCAGCAGTGCTCACCGGGAGACCTACGAGCAGTACTTC.

The chain joins TRBV29-1 to TRBJ2-5; D is perhaps TRBD1 (5 bases). The CDR3 covers 15 residues. CDR1 is SQVTM, CDR2 ANQGSEA, per germline. Trimming removed 8 bases at V and 0 bases at J, with 19 bases between. The CDR3 coding sequence is TGCAGCTCAAACAGGATGGATGAGAACCAAGAGACCCAGTACTTC. It translates to CSSNRMDENQETQYF.

The J gene is TRBJ2-5, the V gene TRBV6-5; 9 nucleotides line up with TRBD2. The J segment lost 7 bases and the V segment lost 5 bases, leaving 8 bases of the junction unmatched. This CDR3 is 14 amino acids long. Germline V gene lookup returns CDR1 MNHEY and CDR2 SVGAGI. The CDR3 bases are TGTGCCAGCAGTCGCGGGGGGGAGGAGGGGACCCAGTACTTC. Amino acid sequence: CASSRGGEEGTQYF.

The chain employs TRBV6-1 and TRBJ1-1; D remains unclear. Germline CDR1 and CDR2: MNHNS and SASEGT. V dropped 4 bases and J dropped 4 bases, with 10 bases sitting between them. The CDR3 is made up of 13 amino acids. CDR3 region: CASSAARGTEAFF. In DNA, the CDR3 is TGTGCCAGCAGTGCAGCCCGGGGCACTGAAGCTTTCTTT.

This clone was seen a few times. Other DNA sequences in the same sample also yield this CDR3. CDR3 protein: CASSLLAGGNEQFF. The CDR3 nucleotides read TGTGCCAGCAGCTTACTTGCGGGTGGGAATGAGCAGTTCTTC. J is TRBJ2-1 and V is TRBV7-3; D possibly corresponds to TRBD2 (5 bases). CDR1 and CDR2 from the germline V gene are SGHTA and FQGTGA. This CDR3 is built from 14 residues. Trimming cost V 2 bases and J 7 bases, with 12 bases left between them.

This clone was seen once. The chain uses TRBV7-2 and TRBJ2-3, with D possibly being TRBD1 (8 bases). The germline V gene encodes CDR1 SGHTA and CDR2 FQGNSA. There are 14 residues in the CDR3. V lost 2 bases to trimming and J lost 12 bases, with 18 bases between them. CDR3 region: CASSLRTGGGYQYF. The CDR3 DNA is TGTGCCAGCAGCTTAAGAACAGGGGGGGGTTACCAGTATTTT.

There are a few counts of this clone. The chain carries TRBV21-1 and TRBJ2-1; the table assigns TRBD2, which was not confirmed against the DNA. TRBV21-1 is a known pseudogene. CDR3 length: 18 residues. The CDR3 DNA follows: TGTGCCAGCAGCAAAGGGCCCATAGCGGGGAACTCCTACAATGAGCAGTTCTTC. Translation: CASSKGPIAGNSYNEQFF.

V usage is TRBV10-3 and J usage is TRBJ1-1; 7 bases match TRBD1. V dropped 6 bases and J dropped 1; count of bases not matched to a gene: 11. The V gene's germline CDR1 is ENHRY and CDR2 SYGVKD. This CDR3 is 16 amino acids long. CDR3 sequence: CAIRVHRGLKNTEAFF. Here the CDR3 DNA reads TGTGCCATCAGGGTACACAGGGGCCTAAAGAACACTGAAGCTTTCTTT.

The V and J genes are TRBV7-6 and TRBJ2-3; D gene unclear. The CDR3 spans 17 residues. The V end was cut by 1 base, the J end by 2 bases, with 16 bases between. CDR1 and CDR2 (germline): SGHVS, FNYEAQ. CDR3 nucleotides: TGTGCCAGCAGCTTAGGACACCCGAGCATCAACACAGATACGCAGTATTTT. It yields the protein CASSLGHPSINTDTQYF.